The rows below give T cell receptor beta chains drawn from one sample of a study of T-cell reconstitution after alpha-beta-depleted transplantation in children. TCRdb analysed the PCR reads with MiXCR anew, one entry per CDR3 protein. The sample lists about 500,000 distinct CDR3 sequences; over 25% were seen once. Sequencing used PBMCs from the stem cell graft donor, obtained from the stem cell graft. The origin of the receptors is a human donor who donated a stem cell graft to a child with aplastic anemia. Each CDR3 is given with its conserved first and last residue. Each record gives: D gene, V gene, J gene, clone size, CDR3 protein, CDR3 DNA. A D gene is named only where the DNA matches it firmly. Clone size is given for some rows only: seen once, a few or many times, or a class if the clone is expanded.

.	TRBV29-1	TRBJ2-1	few	CSVAGHSYNEQFF	TGCAGCGTTGCGGGACACTCCTACAATGAGCAGTTCTTC
.	TRBV7-8	TRBJ2-7	.	CASSFRDLAYEQYF	TGTGCCAGCAGCTTCCGGGACTTGGCCTACGAGCAGTACTTC
.	TRBV2	TRBJ2-2	.	CAIFGGGELFF	TGTGCCATATTTGGTGGCGGGGAGCTGTTTTTT
.	TRBV5-6	TRBJ1-1	once	CASNQDRINTEAFF	TGTGCCAGCAACCAGGACAGAATAAACACTGAAGCTTTCTTT
.	TRBV28	TRBJ2-1	.	CASSSPGRDNEQFF	TGTGCCAGCAGTTCCCCAGGGAGAGACAATGAGCAGTTCTTC
TRBD2	TRBV24-1	TRBJ2-1	.	CATGVAGGPNNEQFF	TGTGCCACCGGGGTAGCGGGAGGGCCCAACAATGAGCAGTTCTTC
.	TRBV5-4	TRBJ1-4	.	CASSLYLGTNEKLFF	TGTGCCAGCAGCCTGTACTTAGGAACTAATGAAAAACTGTTTTTT
.	TRBV7-8	TRBJ2-3	many	CASSSGTSTRQYF	TGTGCCAGCAGCTCCGGGACTTCGACCCGTCAGTATTTT
.	TRBV5-1	TRBJ1-2	.	CASSLERARRGYGYTF	TGCGCCAGCAGCTTGGAACGGGCCCGGAGGGGCTATGGCTACACCTTC
.	TRBV29-1	TRBJ1-5	.	CSVGGSRDQPQHF	TGCAGCGTGGGGGGGAGCCGGGATCAGCCCCAGCATTTT
TRBD2	TRBV11-2	TRBJ2-2	.	CASSSGLAVGGELFF	TGTGCCAGCAGCTCCGGACTAGCGGTCGGCGGGGAGCTGTTTTTT
.	TRBV4-3	TRBJ1-2	.	CASSQESSVGYTF	TGCGCCAGCAGCCAAGAGAGTTCGGTGGGCTACACCTTC
.	TRBV7-3	TRBJ2-7	.	CASSFDTRGEQYF	TGTGCCAGCAGCTTCGATACTAGGGGCGAGCAGTACTTC
.	TRBV9	TRBJ2-5	.	CASSPRTAAETQYF	TGTGCCAGCAGCCCCCGGACCGCTGCAGAGACCCAGTACTTC
.	TRBV20-1	TRBJ1-2	few	CSAGATNYGYTF	TGCAGTGCGGGAGCCACCAACTATGGCTACACCTTC
TRBD1	TRBV29-1	TRBJ2-7	.	CSVERAGQGYEQYF	TGCAGCGTTGAAAGGGCGGGACAGGGGTACGAGCAGTACTTC
TRBD1	TRBV5-6	TRBJ1-1	few	CASSLPRGARTEAFF	TGTGCCAGCAGCTTGCCCAGGGGGGCTAGGACTGAAGCTTTCTTT
.	TRBV12-3/TRBV12-4	TRBJ1-2	few	CASSQTTSPDYGYTF	TGTGCCAGCAGTCAGACGACATCTCCGGACTATGGCTACACCTTC
TRBD1	TRBV20-1	TRBJ1-1	few	CSARDRDRVGVNTEAFF	TGCAGTGCTAGAGATCGGGACAGGGTAGGTGTTAACACTGAAGCTTTCTTT
.	TRBV29-1	TRBJ2-2	.	CSVGQRSNTGELFF	TGCAGCGTGGGCCAGCGCTCGAACACCGGGGAGCTGTTTTTT
TRBD2	TRBV10-1	TRBJ2-3	.	CASSDYRGELAGGQDTQYF	TGCGCCAGCAGTGATTATAGGGGGGAGCTAGCGGGAGGCCAAGATACGCAGTATTTT
.	TRBV19	TRBJ1-2	.	CASRTNYGYTF	TGTGCCAGTAGGACTAACTATGGCTACACCTTC
.	TRBV29-1	TRBJ2-1	few	CSALGPALVMVKEQFF	TGCAGCGCTCTCGGGCCAGCACTCGTTATGGTAAAGGAGCAGTTCTTC
TRBD1	TRBV12-3/TRBV12-4	TRBJ2-6	few	CASSMTGSGANVLTF	TGTGCCAGCAGTATGACAGGGTCCGGGGCCAACGTCCTGACTTTC
TRBD2	TRBV7-2	TRBJ2-1	few	CASSLAGDTAYNEQFF	TGTGCCAGCTCCCTAGCGGGAGACACCGCCTACAATGAGCAGTTCTTC
TRBD2	TRBV6-2/TRBV6-3	TRBJ2-1	.	CASSEQTGLAAEQFF	TGTGCCAGCAGCGAGCAGACTGGACTAGCGGCTGAGCAGTTCTTC
.	TRBV5-5	TRBJ1-2	.	CASSLGQAVGGYTF	TGTGCCAGCAGCTTGGGACAGGCGGTCGGTGGCTACACCTTC
TRBD1	TRBV4-3	TRBJ1-2	few	CASSQNQGGRQSYGYTF	TGCGCCAGCAGCCAAAATCAAGGGGGCCGACAGTCCTATGGCTACACCTTC
TRBD1	TRBV28	TRBJ2-3	.	CASRRDRVPDTQYF	TGTGCCAGCAGACGGGACAGGGTTCCAGATACGCAGTATTTT
.	TRBV6-5	TRBJ1-1	many	CASSYLRAWNTEAFF	TGTGCCAGCAGTTACCTTCGGGCCTGGAACACTGAAGCTTTCTTT
TRBD2	TRBV5-1	TRBJ2-6	few	CASSFLGLAGALSGANVLTF	TGCGCCAGCAGCTTCCTAGGACTAGCGGGAGCCCTCTCTGGGGCCAACGTCCTGACTTTC
TRBD1	TRBV29-1	TRBJ1-2	.	CSVDRGRIGGYTF	TGCAGCGTGGACAGGGGGCGCATCGGCGGCTACACCTTC
.	TRBV16	TRBJ1-2	.	CASSQSSGESSGYTF	TGTGCCAGCAGCCAATCATCGGGGGAATCGTCTGGCTACACCTTC
TRBD1	TRBV19	TRBJ1-4	.	CASRITWDRGGEKLFF	TGTGCCAGTAGGATAACCTGGGACAGGGGTGGTGAAAAACTGTTTTTT
.	TRBV12-3/TRBV12-4	TRBJ1-2	few	CASTSGDGNGYTF	TGTGCCAGCACCTCGGGCGACGGGAATGGCTACACCTTC
.	TRBV6-1	TRBJ1-3	.	CASSPKGSARNTIYF	TGTGCCAGCAGTCCGAAAGGTTCGGCGAGAAACACCATATATTTT
TRBD2	TRBV5-1	TRBJ2-3	few	CASSLVLAVVPDTQYF	TGCGCCAGCAGCCTGGTACTAGCGGTTGTACCAGATACGCAGTATTTT
TRBD2	TRBV5-1	TRBJ2-7	.	CASGATSGPYEQYF	TGCGCCAGCGGGGCGACTAGCGGCCCCTACGAGCAGTACTTC
.	TRBV18	TRBJ2-2	many	CASSRLASTNTGELFF	TGTGCCAGCTCACGGCTGGCCAGTACGAACACCGGGGAGCTGTTTTTT
TRBD2	TRBV10-3	TRBJ2-5	.	CAISSGTSGMETQYF	TGTGCCATCAGTTCCGGGACTAGCGGGATGGAGACCCAGTACTTC
TRBD2	TRBV12-3/TRBV12-4	TRBJ2-2	.	CASTLAGTNLGGELFF	TGTGCCAGCACCCTAGCGGGAACAAATCTGGGCGGGGAGCTGTTTTTT
.	TRBV19	TRBJ2-6	few	CASSDPSRGSFSGANVLTF	TGTGCCAGTAGCGATCCCTCCAGGGGCTCCTTCTCTGGGGCCAACGTCCTGACTTTC
.	TRBV12-3/TRBV12-4	TRBJ1-5	.	CASSSSDRNQPQHF	.
TRBD2	TRBV29-1	TRBJ2-1	.	CSVETSGSHGWADNEQFF	TGCAGCGTTGAAACGAGCGGGAGCCATGGGTGGGCTGACAATGAGCAGTTCTTC
.	TRBV25-1	TRBJ2-1	few	CASSAVRGSPNNEQFF	TGTGCCAGCAGTGCGGTCAGGGGAAGCCCTAACAATGAGCAGTTCTTC
TRBD1	TRBV24-1	TRBJ2-5	.	CATSDTGQGARETQYF	TGTGCCACCAGTGATACCGGACAGGGGGCCCGAGAGACCCAGTACTTC
.	TRBV25-1	TRBJ2-6	few	CASSEAGYSGANVLTF	TGTGCCAGCAGTGAAGCAGGGTACTCTGGGGCCAACGTCCTGACTTTC
.	TRBV27	TRBJ1-5	once	CASSLSRTGNQPQHF	TGTGCCAGCAGTTTATCCCGCACGGGCAATCAGCCCCAGCATTTT
.	TRBV5-1	TRBJ1-5	.	CASSLGDLYGNQPQHF	TGCGCCAGCAGCTTGGGGGATCTATACGGCAATCAGCCCCAGCATTTT